Below, 14 T cell receptor beta chains from the same sample are listed, as sequenced in a study of blood T cells in healthy people across ages. The use of a sample-barcoded 5' primer and a J-beta primer mix characterized a second PCR of about 7 to 12 cycles. From the 5' RACE reads, TCRdb called clonotypes with MiXCR, one entry per CDR3 protein. The sample holds roughly 1,800,000 distinct CDR3 sequences, 40% to 55% seen once. Sequencing was done on a sample of blood. The receptors were sampled from a woman aged 40 to 50 in good health.

This chain links TRBV6-2 or TRBV6-3 with TRBJ2-5; D tentatively reads TRBD1 or TRBD2 (5 bases each). Per the germline V gene, CDR1 is MNHEY and CDR2 is SVGEGT. CDR3 length equals 13 residues. V lost 7 bases to trimming and J lost 4 bases, with 13 bases between them. CDR3 region: CASIPGTSETQYF. The CDR3 DNA sequence: TGTGCCAGCATTCCCGGGACCTCAGAGACCCAGTACTTC.

The chain combines TRBV28 with TRBJ1-6; D uncertain. The CDR3 extends over 12 amino acids. Trimming removed 6 bases from V and 6 bases from J, with 6 bases in between. Germline loops: CDR1 MDHEN, CDR2 SYDVKM. The CDR3 reads CASRGLNSPLHF. The CDR3 DNA reads TGTGCCAGCAGAGGGCTTAATTCACCCCTCCACTTT.

This clonotype occurred a few times. The CDR3 bases are TGTGCCAGCAGTTCAACCGGGACAGGTCCAGATACGCAGTATTTT. Protein sequence: CASSSTGTGPDTQYF. The rearrangement joins TRBV12-3 or TRBV12-4 to TRBJ2-3; TRBD1 matches 8 bases. V dropped 4 bases and J dropped 4; count of bases not matched to a gene: 7. The CDR3 has 15 amino acids.

On this clonotype itself: One base away lies a much larger clone, so this may be a sequencing read error. The chain recombines TRBV7-9 with TRBJ2-7; D unresolved. The CDR3 length is 12 residues. Trimming took 4 bases from V and 4 from J, leaving 8 bases between them. Germline V CDR1 and CDR2: SEHNR, FQNEAQ (reference sequence). CDR3 loop: CASSYPAYEQYF. CDR3 nucleotides: TGTGCCAGCAGCTACCCAGCGTACGAGCAGTACTTC.

The chain employs TRBV12-3 or TRBV12-4 and TRBJ1-6; TRBD1 matches at 7 bases. The CDR3 runs 14 residues. V was pared by 6 bases and J by 10 bases, with 9 bases of the junction left unmatched. CDR3 nucleotide sequence: TGTGCCAGCAGCAGGGGGGACAGTGTGTCACCCCTCCACTTT. Amino acid sequence: CASSRGDSVSPLHF.

The chain couples TRBV7-2 to TRBJ2-1; the match to TRBD2 covers 8 bases. Trimming at V came to 8 bases and at J to 4 bases, leaving 13 bases not matched to a gene. Germline V gene lookup returns CDR1 SGHTA and CDR2 FQGNSA. This CDR3 is built from 16 residues. The DNA for the CDR3 is TGTGCCAGCTTCGCCCCGGGGGGGGACGTTTACAATGAGCAGTTCTTC. Translation gives CASFAPGGDVYNEQFF.

This clonotype was recorded a few times. The J gene is TRBJ2-5, the V gene TRBV10-3; the match to TRBD1 covers 8 bases. Germline V gene data show CDR1 as ENHRY and CDR2 as SYGVKD. Trimming at V came to 6 bases and at J to 2 bases, leaving 11 bases not matched to a gene. This CDR3 contains 16 residues. This CDR3 reads CAIREDRQGPQETQYF. As DNA, the CDR3 is TGTGCCATCAGAGAAGACCGACAGGGGCCGCAAGAGACCCAGTACTTC.

This clonotype turned up a few times. V gene TRBV29-1 combines with J gene TRBJ2-7; no definite D call. V was shortened by 4 bases and J by 0 bases, with 13 bases between the two germline ends. The CDR3 length is 14 residues. Germline-derived CDR1 and CDR2 are SQVTM and ANQGSEA. In DNA, the CDR3 is TGCAGCGTTGTCCCCTTCCTCAGCTCCTACGAGCAGTACTTC. It translates to CSVVPFLSSYEQYF.

With regard to this clonotype: Germline is not matched at one junction end, which may reflect a read error. This chain uses TRBV5-1 with TRBJ1-2; D uncertain. Germline V gene data show CDR1 as SGHRS and CDR2 as YFSETQ. CDR3 length: 15 amino acids. CDR3 region: CVSSLIPPPNYGYTF. The CDR3 coding sequence is TGCGTCAGCAGCTTGATCCCACCTCCTAACTATGGCTACACCTTC. The full variable domain, with the rest looked up from reference TRBV5-1 and TRBJ1-2, is KAGVTQTPRYLIKTRGQQVTLSCSPISGHRSVSWYQQTPGQGLQFLFEYFSETQRNKGNFPGRFSGRQFSNSRSEMNVSTLELGDSALYLCVSSLIPPPNYGYTFGSGTRLTVV.

This chain joins TRBV20-1 and TRBJ2-3; a weak D match, TRBD2 (6 bases). Germline CDR1 DFQATT, CDR2 SNEGSKA (reference sequence). This CDR3 has 15 residues. Trimming pared 4 bases from V and 2 bases from J, leaving 16 bases between. CDR3 sequence reads: CSATPSSGFTDTQYF. The CDR3 nucleotides read TGCAGTGCTACGCCAAGCAGCGGGTTCACAGATACGCAGTATTTT.

The V call is TRBV2, the J call TRBJ2-4; the D gene is possibly TRBD1 (5 bases). Gene TRBJ2-5 matches the end of the DNA better, so the J call may be wrong. Germline loops: CDR1 SNHLY, CDR2 FYNNEI. The CDR3 covers 13 residues. DNA for the CDR3: TGTGCCAGCAGAAAAGACAGCCAAGAGACCCAGTACTTC. Translation: CASRKDSQETQYF.

This clonotype has just a few counts. The chain carries TRBV20-1 and TRBJ2-1; D gene unclear. The CDR3 totals 13 residues. CDR1 DFQATT and CDR2 SNEGSKA come from the germline V gene (reference sequence). V shed 3 bases and J shed 9 bases, with 15 bases lying between them. CDR3 loop: CSASDGPSFEQFF. As DNA, the CDR3 is TGCAGTGCTAGTGACGGGCCGTCTTTTGAGCAGTTCTTC.

The chain joins TRBV4-3 to TRBJ2-7; D is perhaps TRBD2 (5 bases). This CDR3 is 16 amino acids long. Looked up from germline, CDR1 is LGHNA and CDR2 is YSLEER. Trimming took off 0 bases at V and 0 bases at J, with 12 bases between the two ends. CDR3 loop: CASSQDFSGNSYEQYF. CDR3 in DNA: TGCGCCAGCAGCCAAGATTTCTCCGGGAACTCCTACGAGCAGTACTTC.

This clonotype was observed at least ten times. The chain recombines TRBV24-1 with TRBJ2-1; D not certain. The germline gives CDR1 KGHDR, CDR2 SFDVKD. The CDR3 has 13 residues. V lost 7 bases and J 5 bases, leaving 11 bases between the germline ends. As DNA, the CDR3 is TGTGCCACCAGCCGGCTAAGTAACAATGAGCAGTTCTTC. Translating it yields CATSRLSNNEQFF.